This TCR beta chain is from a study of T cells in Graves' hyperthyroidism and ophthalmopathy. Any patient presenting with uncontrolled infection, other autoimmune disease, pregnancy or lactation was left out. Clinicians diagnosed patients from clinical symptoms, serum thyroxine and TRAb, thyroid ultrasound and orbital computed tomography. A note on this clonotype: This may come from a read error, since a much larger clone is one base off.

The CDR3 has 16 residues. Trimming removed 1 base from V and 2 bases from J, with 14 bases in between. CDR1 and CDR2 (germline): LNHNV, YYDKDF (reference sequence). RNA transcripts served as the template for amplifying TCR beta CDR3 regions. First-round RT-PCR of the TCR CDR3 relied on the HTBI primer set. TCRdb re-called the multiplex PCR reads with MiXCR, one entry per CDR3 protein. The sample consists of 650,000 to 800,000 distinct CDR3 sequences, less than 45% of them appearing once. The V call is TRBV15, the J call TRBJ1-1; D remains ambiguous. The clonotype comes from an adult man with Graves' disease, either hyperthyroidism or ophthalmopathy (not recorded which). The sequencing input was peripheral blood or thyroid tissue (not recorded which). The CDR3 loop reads CATSRGCAVANTEAFF. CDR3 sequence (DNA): TGTGCCACCAGCAGAGGTTGTGCAGTGGCAAACACTGAAGCTTTCTTT.